Below, 29 T cell receptor beta chains from the same sample are listed, as sequenced in a study of T cell changes during pregnancy in multiple sclerosis. The method was immunoSEQ multiplex PCR; TCRdb's version includes in-frame clones alone and lacks a portion of them. Of about 79,000 clones detected, around nine tenths appear once; the ten largest clones hold under 0.6%. Sequencing used CD4+ T cells from peripheral blood mononuclear cells, obtained in the second trimester of pregnancy. The origin of the receptors is a female donor with multiple sclerosis, enrolled in a pregnancy study.

In its sample, this clone was seen once. The gene calls are TRBV18 and TRBJ1-2; possibly TRBD1 for D (6 bases). V was cut by 3 bases and J by 5 bases, with 13 bases left in between. CDR3 length equals 14 residues. Germline loops: CDR1 KGHSH, CDR2 LQKENI. The CDR3 here is CASSPTDSDYGYTF. CDR3 sequence (DNA): TGTGCCAGCTCACCGACGGACAGTGATTATGGCTACACCTTC.

The sample holds one count of this clone. The V call is TRBV4-1, the J call TRBJ2-2; 7 nucleotides agree with TRBD2. Germline lookup yields CDR1 MGHRA and CDR2 YSYEKL. This CDR3 is 16 amino acids long. With V trimmed by 2 bases and J by 4 bases, 7 bases remained unmatched. The DNA for the CDR3 is TGCGCCAGCAGCCAAACCCTGGGAGGGGTCACCGGGGAGCTGTTTTTT. Encoded protein: CASSQTLGGVTGELFF.

This clone was observed a few times. The chain joins TRBV18 to TRBJ1-2; D possibly corresponds to TRBD1 (5 bases). This CDR3 is 14 amino acids long. Germline values: CDR1 KGHSH, CDR2 LQKENI. The V and J ends lost 3 bases and 8 bases respectively, with 16 bases between them. DNA of the CDR3: TGTGCCAGCTCACCTCAGGGAGGTGGAGGGGGCTACACCTTC. This translates into CASSPQGGGGGYTF. The full variable domain, in which reference TRBV18 and TRBJ1-2 provide the parts outside the CDR3, is NAGVMQNPRHLVRRRGQEARLRCSPMKGHSHVYWYRQLPEEGLKFMVYLQKENIIDESGMPKERFSAEFPKEGPSILRIQQVVRGDSAAYFCASSPQGGGGGYTFGSGTRLTVV.

V and J are TRBV10-3 and TRBJ2-5; D might be TRBD2 (6 bases). Germline CDR1 ENHRY, CDR2 SYGVKD. The CDR3 runs 14 residues. Trimming left V 9 bases short and J 1 base short, with 15 bases between. As DNA, the CDR3 is TGTGCCATTGGACCCGCGGGGCTCCAAGAGACCCAGTACTTC. Encoded protein: CAIGPAGLQETQYF.

The rearrangement links TRBV19 to TRBJ1-4; TRBD1 is a possible D gene (5 bases). The CDR3 covers 14 residues. Germline CDR1 reads LNHDA; CDR2 reads SQIVND (reference sequence). Trimming took off 5 bases at V and 12 bases at J, with 19 bases between the two ends. In DNA form, the CDR3 reads TGTGCCAGTAGTGCTAAGAATCCGGGACTGGAACTGTTTTTT. Translation: CASSAKNPGLELFF. Filled out from reference TRBV19 and TRBJ1-4, the complete variable domain reads DGGITQSPKYLFRKEGQNVTLSCEQNLNHDAMYWYRQDPGQGLRLIYYSQIVNDFQKGDIAEGYSVSREKKESFPLTVTSAQKNPTAFYLCASSAKNPGLELFFGSGTQLSVL.

This chain uses TRBV11-2 with TRBJ2-7; D is possibly TRBD1 (5 bases). V was shortened by 2 bases and J by 3 bases, with 11 bases between the two germline ends. Germline V CDR1 and CDR2: SGHAT, FQNNGV. The CDR3 is made up of 14 amino acids. The CDR3 protein is CASSLRQGNYEQYF. Here the CDR3 DNA reads TGTGCCAGCAGCTTACGGCAGGGCAACTACGAGCAGTACTTC.

The V call is TRBV6-1, the J call TRBJ2-7, with D perhaps matching TRBD2 (6 bases). Germline-derived CDR1 and CDR2 are MNHNS and SASEGT. Trimming removed 4 bases from V and 6 bases from J, with 19 bases in between. This CDR3 has 15 residues. The CDR3 is CASSGQTRFFREQYF. In DNA, the CDR3 is TGTGCCAGCAGTGGACAGACTAGGTTTTTTCGCGAGCAGTACTTC.

The chain links TRBV7-9 to TRBJ2-3, with 9 bases aligning to TRBD2. CDR1 is SEHNR and CDR2 is FQNEAQ in the germline V gene (reference sequence). The CDR3 length is 15 residues. The V segment lost 5 bases and the J segment 4 bases; nucleotides outside the gene matches: 7. The CDR3 DNA sequence: TGTGCCAGCAGCACCGGGACTAGCTCCGCAGATACGCAGTATTTT. Translated: CASSTGTSSADTQYF. Together with reference TRBV7-9 and TRBJ2-3, the CDR3 gives the full variable domain: DTGVSQNPRHKITKRGQNVTFRCDPISEHNRLYWYRQTLGQGPEFLTYFQNEAQLEKSRLLSDRFSAERPKGSFSTLEIQRTEQGDSAMYLCASSTGTSSADTQYFGPGTRLTVL.

The V gene is TRBV6-5, the J gene TRBJ2-3; 9 nucleotides align to TRBD1. Germline V gene lookup returns CDR1 MNHEY and CDR2 SVGAGI. This CDR3 has 15 amino acids. Trimming removed 2 bases from V and 4 bases from J; junction bases left unmatched: 4. In DNA, the CDR3 is TGTGCCAGCAGTTACCGGGACAGGGAGTCAGATACGCAGTATTTT. Protein sequence: CASSYRDRESDTQYF.

The chain combines TRBV11-3 with TRBJ2-1, with 13 bases aligning to TRBD2. J gave up 6 bases and V 4 bases, and 6 bases lay outside the gene matches. The CDR3 loop spans 16 amino acids. CDR1 SGHNT and CDR2 YENEEA come from the germline V gene. This CDR3 is CASSSQGLAGRNEQFF. The CDR3 nucleotides read TGTGCCAGCAGCTCTCAGGGACTAGCGGGACGCAATGAGCAGTTCTTC.

This clone was picked up one time. The V gene is TRBV5-1, the J gene TRBJ2-1; 12 bases align to TRBD2. The CDR3 has 15 amino acids. Germline values: CDR1 SGHRS, CDR2 YFSETQ. V shed 0 bases, J shed 9 bases, and the junction held 4 bases outside the gene matches. CDR3 sequence (DNA): TGCGCCAGCAGCTTGGGGGCACTAGCGGGAGGTGAGCAGTTCTTC. Its translation is CASSLGALAGGEQFF.

The chain recombines TRBV5-1 with TRBJ2-5; the match to TRBD1 covers 7 bases. The germline V gene encodes CDR1 SGHRS and CDR2 YFSETQ. Trimming at V came to 0 bases and at J to 1 base, leaving 0 bases not matched to a gene. CDR3 length equals 14 residues. For the CDR3, the DNA is TGCGCCAGCAGCTTGGGACAGGGCCAAGAGACCCAGTACTTC. Protein product: CASSLGQGQETQYF.

The chain links TRBV5-1 to TRBJ1-4; TRBD1 might be the D (6 bases). There are 15 residues in the CDR3. Between the trimmed V and J ends, which lost 2 bases and 5 bases, there was a span of 13 bases. Germline-derived CDR1 and CDR2 are SGHRS and YFSETQ. CDR3 coding DNA: TGCGCCAGCAGCTTACAGGGAATAGGAAATGAAAAACTGTTTTTT. Amino acids: CASSLQGIGNEKLFF.

The CDR3 here is CASTLSGGADTQYF. The DNA of the CDR3 is TGTGCCAGCACCCTTAGCGGGGGGGCAGATACGCAGTATTTT. J is TRBJ2-3 and V is TRBV5-4; 11 nucleotides match TRBD2. This CDR3 is built from 14 residues. Germline CDR1 reads SGHNT; CDR2 reads YYREEE (reference sequence). Trimming removed 6 bases from V and 4 bases from J; junction bases left unmatched: 4.

The chain couples TRBV15 to TRBJ2-1; 11 bases are a match to TRBD2. Germline V lookup: CDR1 LNHNV, CDR2 YYDKDF (reference sequence). The CDR3 extends over 16 amino acids. The V and J ends lost 0 bases and 4 bases, in that order; junction bases with no gene match: 2. DNA of the CDR3: TGTGCCACCAGCAGAGATGTAGCGGGAGGGTACAATGAGCAGTTCTTC. Protein: CATSRDVAGGYNEQFF.

This chain uses TRBV12-5 with TRBJ2-7, with 8 bases that match TRBD1. Trimming removed 1 base from V and 2 bases from J; junction bases left unmatched: 10. The CDR3 totals 17 residues. Germline-derived CDR1 and CDR2 are LGHNT and FRNRAP. CDR3 region: CASGLAPDRDLTYEQYF. The CDR3 DNA reads TGTGCTAGTGGTTTGGCCCCGGACAGGGACTTAACCTACGAGCAGTACTTC.

The rearrangement uses TRBV6-5 and TRBJ2-1, with TRBD2 matching over 7 bases. The CDR3 has 15 residues. The ends lost 6 bases at V and 0 bases at J; junction bases unmatched: 5. The germline V gene encodes CDR1 MNHEY and CDR2 SVGAGI. The CDR3 DNA reads as TGTGCCAGCAGGTTAGCGGGTCACTCCTACAATGAGCAGTTCTTC. Translation: CASRLAGHSYNEQFF.

The rearrangement links TRBV2 to TRBJ1-1; 7 nucleotides match TRBD1. This CDR3 contains 14 residues. CDR1 is SNHLY, CDR2 FYNNEI, per germline. The V gene end was trimmed by 7 bases and the J gene end by 0 bases; junction bases not matched to a gene: 5. The CDR3 sequence: CASIHRGLNTEAFF. The CDR3 DNA follows: TGTGCCAGCATACATAGGGGGCTGAACACTGAAGCTTTCTTT.

The chain has TRBV28 and TRBJ2-2, with D hard to call. The V and J ends lost 3 bases and 2 bases respectively, with 10 bases between them. The CDR3 length is 15 residues. The germline V gene has CDR1 MDHEN and CDR2 SYDVKM. The CDR3 DNA sequence: TGTGCCAGCAGTTTTCCGGGTCCCAACACCGGGGAGCTGTTTTTT. Translating gives CASSFPGPNTGELFF.

V is TRBV11-2 and J is TRBJ1-1, with D tentatively TRBD1 (5 bases). This CDR3 has 12 residues. Germline V lookup: CDR1 SGHAT, CDR2 FQNNGV. The V end lost 1 base, the J end lost 6 bases, and 6 bases lay between the germline ends. CDR3 sequence (DNA): TGTGCCAGCAGCTTAGGGGGCCCTGAAGCTTTCTTT. Translated: CASSLGGPEAFF. Using reference TRBV11-2 and TRBJ1-1 for the parts outside the CDR3, the full variable domain is EAGVAQSPRYKIIEKRQSVAFWCNPISGHATLYWYQQILGQGPKLLIQFQNNGVVDDSQLPKDRFSAERLKGVDSTLKIQPAKLEDSAVYLCASSLGGPEAFFGQGTRLTVV.

The chain is built from TRBV6-1 and TRBJ1-5, with D possibly TRBD1 on 6 matching bases. The CDR3 length is 14 residues. Germline assignment: CDR1 MNHNS and CDR2 SASEGT. The ends were cut back, 9 bases at V and 1 base at J, with 13 bases in the middle. The CDR3 DNA sequence: TGTGCCAGTGGCGGGGGGGCGAGCAATCAGCCCCAGCATTTT. Translation gives CASGGGASNQPQHF.

The chain employs TRBV6-1 and TRBJ1-1; 12 positions match TRBD1. Germline V gene data show CDR1 as MNHNS and CDR2 as SASEGT. Trimming at V came to 3 bases and at J to 1 base, leaving 9 bases not matched to a gene. The CDR3 extends over 18 amino acids. Here the CDR3 reads CASSEWGQGAFWNTEAFF. CDR3 DNA: TGTGCCAGCAGTGAGTGGGGACAGGGGGCATTTTGGAACACTGAAGCTTTCTTT.

This chain joins TRBV7-2 and TRBJ2-7; 7 bases agree with TRBD1. Unmatched junction bases numbered 3, after V lost 5 bases and J lost 2 bases. The CDR3 consists of 13 residues. CDR1 is SGHTA, CDR2 FQGNSA, per germline. The CDR3 reads CASSEGTAYEQYF. The CDR3 coding sequence is TGTGCCAGCAGCGAAGGGACAGCCTACGAGCAGTACTTC.

The chain has TRBV5-6 and TRBJ2-7; possible D gene TRBD1, 6 bases. V was trimmed by 3 bases and J by 0 bases, leaving 10 bases between them. In germline, CDR1 is SGHDT, CDR2 YYEEEE. The CDR3 runs 14 residues. The CDR3 sequence: CASSSRGPSYEQYF. The CDR3, as DNA: TGTGCCAGCAGCTCCAGGGGCCCCTCCTACGAGCAGTACTTC.

This sequence joins TRBV5-4 and TRBJ1-6; unclear D gene. Trimming took 5 bases from V and 7 from J, leaving 22 bases between them. The germline CDR1 and CDR2 sequences are SGHNT and YYREEE (reference sequence). The CDR3 spans 17 residues. The CDR3 nucleotides are TGTGCCAGCAGTAGGGTCGGGGTCTCCTCGGGGAATTCACCCCTCCACTTT. It encodes CASSRVGVSSGNSPLHF.

The chain employs TRBV6-1 and TRBJ2-6, with 7 bases matching TRBD1. The CDR3 consists of 15 residues. Per the germline V gene, CDR1 is MNHNS and CDR2 is SASEGT. The V gene end was trimmed by 7 bases and the J gene end by 0 bases; junction bases not matched to a gene: 3. The CDR3 loop reads CASNNRGSGANVLTF. CDR3 bases: TGTGCCAGCAATAACAGGGGCTCTGGGGCCAACGTCCTGACTTTC.

J is TRBJ2-7 and V is TRBV6-1, with D possibly matching TRBD2 (5 bases). The CDR3 is 12 amino acids. Germline CDR1 MNHNS, CDR2 SASEGT. Trimming shortened V by 2 bases and J by 4 bases, and 6 bases separated the two germline ends. The CDR3 DNA reads as TGTGCCAGCAGTGAATCGGGATACGAGCAGTACTTC. It yields the protein CASSESGYEQYF.

Here the CDR3 DNA reads TGTGCCAGCAGCCCCCTTCGCGCAACTAATGAAAAACTGTTTTTT. Amino acids: CASSPLRATNEKLFF. This chain uses TRBV5-6 with TRBJ1-4; D remains unclear. With 4 bases removed from V and 0 bases from J, the gap between germline ends came to 10 bases. The CDR3 is 15 amino acids. The V gene's germline CDR1 is SGHDT and CDR2 YYEEEE. Supplemented by reference TRBV5-6 and TRBJ1-4, the full variable domain reads DAGVTQSPTHLIKTRGQQVTLRCSPKSGHDTVSWYQQALGQGPQFIFQYYEEEERQRGNFPDRFSGHQFPNYSSELNVNALLLGDSALYLCASSPLRATNEKLFFGSGTQLSVL.

The chain carries TRBV5-1 and TRBJ2-3; TRBD2 matches at 7 bases. CDR3 length: 13 residues. The V gene end was trimmed by 5 bases and the J gene end by 1 base; junction bases not matched to a gene: 1. The germline V gene has CDR1 SGHRS and CDR2 YFSETQ. Written as DNA, the CDR3 is TGCGCCAGCAGTCGGGAGGGCACAGATACGCAGTATTTT. It yields the protein CASSREGTDTQYF.